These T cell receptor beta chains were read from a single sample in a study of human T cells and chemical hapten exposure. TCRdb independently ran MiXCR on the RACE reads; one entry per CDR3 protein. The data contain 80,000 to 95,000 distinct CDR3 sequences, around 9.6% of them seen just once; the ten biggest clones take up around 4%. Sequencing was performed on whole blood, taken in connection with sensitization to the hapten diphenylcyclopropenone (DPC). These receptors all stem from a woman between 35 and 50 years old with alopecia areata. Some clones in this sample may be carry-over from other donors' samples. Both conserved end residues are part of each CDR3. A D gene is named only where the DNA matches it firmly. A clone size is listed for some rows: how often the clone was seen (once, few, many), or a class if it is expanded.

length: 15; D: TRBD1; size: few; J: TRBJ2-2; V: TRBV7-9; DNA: TGTGCCAGCAGCCAGGGACAGGGTCACACCGGGGAGCTGTTTTTT; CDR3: CASSQGQGHTGELFF
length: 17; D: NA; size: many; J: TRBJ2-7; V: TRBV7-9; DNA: TGTGCCAGCAGCTCAACATTAACAGACACCGGGACCTACGAGCAGTACTTC; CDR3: CASSSTLTDTGTYEQYF
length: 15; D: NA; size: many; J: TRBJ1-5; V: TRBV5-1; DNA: TGCGCCAGCAGCTCCCTTGGGGGGGCCAATCAGCCCCAGCATTTT; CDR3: CASSSLGGANQPQHF
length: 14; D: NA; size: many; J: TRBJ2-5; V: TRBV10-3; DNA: TGTGCCATCAGTGATTCGCTAGGGGGAGAGACCCAGTACTTC; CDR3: CAISDSLGGETQYF
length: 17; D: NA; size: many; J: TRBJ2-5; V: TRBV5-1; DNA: TGCGCCAGCAGCTTGGGCCCCGGCGGACCCCCGGTGGAGACCCAGTACTTC; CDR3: CASSLGPGGPPVETQYF
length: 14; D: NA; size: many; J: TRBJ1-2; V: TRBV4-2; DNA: TGTGCCAGCAGCCAAGATGGAACCCTTGCGGGCTACACCTTC; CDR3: CASSQDGTLAGYTF
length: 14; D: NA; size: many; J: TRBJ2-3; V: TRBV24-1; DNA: TGTGCCACCGGGGTAACCGGATCCACAGATACGCAGTATTTT; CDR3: CATGVTGSTDTQYF
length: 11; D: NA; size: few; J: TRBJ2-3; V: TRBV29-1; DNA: TGCAGCGCCCTGGGCACAGATACGCAGTATTTT; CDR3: CSALGTDTQYF
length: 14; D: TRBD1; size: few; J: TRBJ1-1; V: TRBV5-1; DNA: TGCGCCAGCAGCCCGACAGGGGACGGCACTGAAGCTTTCTTT; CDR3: CASSPTGDGTEAFF
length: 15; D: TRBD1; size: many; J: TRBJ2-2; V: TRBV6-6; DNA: TGTGCCAGCAAGCTAGGACAGGGTGGAACCGGGGAGCTGTTTTTT; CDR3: CASKLGQGGTGELFF
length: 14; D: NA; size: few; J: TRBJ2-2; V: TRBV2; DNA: TGTGCCAGCACTACACAAAGGGACACCGGGGAGCTGTTTTTT; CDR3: CASTTQRDTGELFF
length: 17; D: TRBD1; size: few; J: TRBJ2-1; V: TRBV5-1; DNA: TGCGCCAGCAGCTTCCGGGCCGGCGACAGGGTGGTCGATGAGCAGTTCTTC; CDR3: CASSFRAGDRVVDEQFF
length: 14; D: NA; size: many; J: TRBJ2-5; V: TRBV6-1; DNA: TGTGCCAGCAGTGAAACAACAGTCCAAGAGACCCAGTACTTC; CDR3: CASSETTVQETQYF
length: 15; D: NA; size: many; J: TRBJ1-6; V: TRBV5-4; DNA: TGTGCCAGCAGCTTAGACGACAGGCCGATTTCACCCCTCCACTTT; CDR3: CASSLDDRPISPLHF
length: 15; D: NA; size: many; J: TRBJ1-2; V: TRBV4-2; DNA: TGTGCCAGCAGCCAAGATCCGGGAACAACGGGAGGCTACACCTTC; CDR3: CASSQDPGTTGGYTF
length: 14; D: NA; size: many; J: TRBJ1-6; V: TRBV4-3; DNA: TGCGCCAGCAGCCAGACATGGGCTTGGTCACCCCTCCACTTT; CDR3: CASSQTWAWSPLHF
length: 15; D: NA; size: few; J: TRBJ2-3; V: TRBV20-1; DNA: TGCAGTGCTAGAGATCAGGGAAGGGGCACAGATACGCAGTATTTT; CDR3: CSARDQGRGTDTQYF
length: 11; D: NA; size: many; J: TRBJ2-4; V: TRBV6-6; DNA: TGTGCCAGCAGTATGTTGGGAATTCAGTACTTC; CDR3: CASSMLGIQYF
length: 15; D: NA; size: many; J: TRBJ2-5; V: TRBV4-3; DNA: TGCGCCAGCAGCCCGTGGAAGGGGTACCAAGAGACCCAGTACTTC; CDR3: CASSPWKGYQETQYF
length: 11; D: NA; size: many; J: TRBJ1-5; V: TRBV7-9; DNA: TGTGCCAGCAGCTTATACCCGCCCCAGCATTTT; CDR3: CASSLYPPQHF
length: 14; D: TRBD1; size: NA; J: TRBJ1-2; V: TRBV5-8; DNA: TGTGCCAGCATCCCAGGGGGGGATTGCTATGGCTACACCTTC; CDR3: CASIPGGDCYGYTF
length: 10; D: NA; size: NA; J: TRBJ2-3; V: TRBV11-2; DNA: TGTGTCAGCAGCACAGATACGCAGTATTTT; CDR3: CVSSTDTQYF
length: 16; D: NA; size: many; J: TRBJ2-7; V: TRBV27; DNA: TGTGCCAGCAGTTGGCAGGGGCTGGGCCCCTTCTACGAGCAGTACTTC; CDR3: CASSWQGLGPFYEQYF
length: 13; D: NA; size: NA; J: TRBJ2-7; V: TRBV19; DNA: TGTGCCAGTAGTATGGATCGGTCCAACGAGCAGTACTTC; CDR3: CASSMDRSNEQYF
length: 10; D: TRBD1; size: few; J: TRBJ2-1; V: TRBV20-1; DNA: TGCAGTGCGCTTGGACAGGGCCAGTTCTTC; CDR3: CSALGQGQFF
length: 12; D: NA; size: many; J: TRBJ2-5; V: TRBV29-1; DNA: TGCAGCGTTTCGGGGAACCAAGAGACCCAGTACTTC; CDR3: CSVSGNQETQYF
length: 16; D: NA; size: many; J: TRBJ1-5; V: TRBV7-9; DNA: TGTGCCAGCAGCCCCCAGGGGACGATTGGCAATCAGCCCCAGCATTTT; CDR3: CASSPQGTIGNQPQHF